The 4 T cell receptor beta chains given below trace back to one sample, sequenced in a study of T-cell reconstitution after alpha-beta-depleted transplantation in children. Preparation of the TCRbeta library used unique molecular identifiers. TCRdb called the PCR reads again in MiXCR, with one record for every CDR3 protein. Here the sample spans 600,000 to 700,000 distinct CDR3 sequences, about 15% being singletons. The specimen comprised PBMCs from the stem cell graft donor, sampled from the stem cell graft. All receptors derive from a human donor who donated a stem cell graft to a child with acute myeloid leukemia.

This clonotype was seen a few times. The chain links TRBV5-5 to TRBJ2-7; possibly TRBD1 for D (5 bases). Germline lookup yields CDR1 SGHKS and CDR2 YYEKEE (reference sequence). The CDR3 sequence is 17 residues long. Trimming pared 3 bases from V and 0 bases from J, leaving 19 bases between. CDR3 DNA: TGTGCCAGCAGCTCGTCGAGACAGCCTTTTCTCTCCTACGAGCAGTACGTC. Protein: CASSSSRQPFLSYEQYV.

This clonotype was seen at least ten times. The chain joins TRBV20-1 to TRBJ1-5; D possibly corresponds to TRBD1 (6 bases). V lost 3 bases, J lost 2 bases, and 14 bases lay in between. The CDR3 spans 15 residues. Germline CDR1 reads DFQATT; CDR2 reads SNEGSKA (reference sequence). Here the CDR3 DNA reads TGCAGTGCTAGGAGCAGGGGTCGAGGCAATCAGCCCCAGCATTTT. Its translation: CSARSRGRGNQPQHF.

This clonotype was picked up a small number of times. V and J are TRBV7-2 and TRBJ2-3, with 8 nucleotides matching TRBD2. The CDR3 length is 16 residues. Trimming took 5 bases from V and 0 from J; bases not matched to a gene: 7. The germline gives CDR1 SGHTA, CDR2 FQGNSA. The CDR3 region is CASSTQRGWSTDTQYF. DNA of the CDR3: TGTGCCAGCAGCACCCAGCGGGGGTGGAGCACAGATACGCAGTATTTT.

The chain employs TRBV5-8 and TRBJ1-2; no clear D gene. V lost 1 base and J 8 bases, leaving 15 bases between the germline ends. From germline, CDR1 is SGHTS and CDR2 YDEGEE. The CDR3 extends over 14 amino acids. CDR3: CASSLPGQEGGYTF. The CDR3 nucleotides are TGTGCCAGCAGCTTGCCCGGGCAAGAAGGAGGCTACACCTTC.